This is a list of T cell receptor beta chains from one sample in a study of neurological immune-mediated disorders. TCRdb re-analysed the 5' RACE reads in MiXCR, keeping a single row per CDR3 protein. Found here are about 28,000 distinct CDR3 sequences, 6.6% of them singletons; the top ten hold roughly 8.5%. The sample comprised PBMCs. The receptors derive from a woman aged 45-65 years in good health. Each CDR3 is given with its conserved first and last residue. Each record gives: CDR3 DNA, CDR3 protein, J gene, V gene, clone size, D gene. The D gene is left open where the match is weak. Size is omitted from some rows. Given values are once, few, many or a class for expanded clones.

cdr3_nt: TGTGCCAGCAGTTCCCCGACAGGCGTCTACGAGCAGTACTTC
cdr3_aa: CASSSPTGVYEQYF
j_call: TRBJ2-7
v_call: TRBV28
clone_size: many
d_call: -

cdr3_nt: TGCGCCAGCAGCTTCAGCGGGCGCCAGCCCCAGCATTTT
cdr3_aa: CASSFSGRQPQHF
j_call: TRBJ1-5
v_call: TRBV5-1
clone_size: many
d_call: -

cdr3_nt: TGCAGTGCTAGGACCAGCGGGGGTAGGGTTGAGCAGTTCTTC
cdr3_aa: CSARTSGGRVEQFF
j_call: TRBJ2-1
v_call: TRBV20-1
clone_size: medium-sized
d_call: TRBD2

cdr3_nt: TGCAGTGCGAGCAGGGAAAATGAAAAACTGTTTTTT
cdr3_aa: CSASRENEKLFF
j_call: TRBJ1-4
v_call: TRBV20-1
clone_size: many
d_call: -

cdr3_nt: TGTGCCAGCAGCCGGGACACAGATACGCAGTATTTT
cdr3_aa: CASSRDTDTQYF
j_call: TRBJ2-3
v_call: TRBV14
clone_size: many
d_call: -

cdr3_nt: TGTGCCAGCAGCCCTCCCCCTTACAGGGGTGAGCAGTTCTTC
cdr3_aa: CASSPPPYRGEQFF
j_call: TRBJ2-1
v_call: TRBV6-2/TRBV6-3
clone_size: many
d_call: TRBD1

cdr3_nt: TGTGCCAGCAGCTTATCCCAAGCGGGAGGCAATGAGCAGTTCTTC
cdr3_aa: CASSLSQAGGNEQFF
j_call: TRBJ2-1
v_call: TRBV7-2
clone_size: many
d_call: TRBD2

cdr3_nt: TGTGCCAGCAGCTTAACCCGCAGGGGTTTTCCCGGGGAGCTGTTTTTT
cdr3_aa: CASSLTRRGFPGELFF
j_call: TRBJ2-2
v_call: TRBV7-2
clone_size: -
d_call: -

cdr3_nt: TGCAGTGCTAGAGTGGGGGGGGCGAGCACTGAAGCTTTCTTT
cdr3_aa: CSARVGGASTEAFF
j_call: TRBJ1-1
v_call: TRBV20-1
clone_size: many
d_call: -

cdr3_nt: TGCGCCAGCAGGGGACAGGGAACTAATGAAAAACTGTTTTTT
cdr3_aa: CASRGQGTNEKLFF
j_call: TRBJ1-4
v_call: TRBV5-1
clone_size: many
d_call: TRBD1

cdr3_nt: TGCGCCAGCAGAATCGGCAGGGGTAATGAAAAACTGTTTTTT
cdr3_aa: CASRIGRGNEKLFF
j_call: TRBJ1-4
v_call: TRBV5-1
clone_size: many
d_call: -

cdr3_nt: TGCAGTGCCACGATGGACAGCGCAACTAATGAAAAACTGTTTTTT
cdr3_aa: CSATMDSATNEKLFF
j_call: TRBJ1-4
v_call: TRBV20-1
clone_size: many
d_call: -

cdr3_nt: TGTGCCATCAGTGAGCACGGACGCTTTAACTATGGCTACACCTTC
cdr3_aa: CAISEHGRFNYGYTF
j_call: TRBJ1-2
v_call: TRBV10-3
clone_size: many
d_call: -

cdr3_nt: TGTGCCAGCAGCTTCGGAGACAGGATCCCGGACACCGGGGAGCTGTTTTTT
cdr3_aa: CASSFGDRIPDTGELFF
j_call: TRBJ2-2
v_call: TRBV7-2
clone_size: many
d_call: -

cdr3_nt: TGTGCCAGCAGACATTCCAATGAGCAGTTCTTC
cdr3_aa: CASRHSNEQFF
j_call: TRBJ2-1
v_call: TRBV28
clone_size: many
d_call: -

cdr3_nt: TGCGCCAGCATTCGGGACAGGGGGAACACTGAAGCTTTCTTT
cdr3_aa: CASIRDRGNTEAFF
j_call: TRBJ1-1
v_call: TRBV5-1
clone_size: many
d_call: TRBD1

cdr3_nt: TGCGCCAGCAGTGCTAGCGGGAACTACGAGCAGTACTTC
cdr3_aa: CASSASGNYEQYF
j_call: TRBJ2-7
v_call: TRBV5-1
clone_size: many
d_call: TRBD2

cdr3_nt: TGCAGTGCTAGAGATCCCCGACTCCCGATAAGCAATCAGCCCCAGCATTTT
cdr3_aa: CSARDPRLPISNQPQHF
j_call: TRBJ1-5
v_call: TRBV20-1
clone_size: -
d_call: -

cdr3_nt: TGTGCCAGCAGCCAAGCCGCAAACACCATATATTTT
cdr3_aa: CASSQAANTIYF
j_call: TRBJ1-3
v_call: TRBV3-1
clone_size: medium-sized
d_call: -

cdr3_nt: TGTGCCAGCAGCCAGACACCTAGCTCCTACAATGAGCAGTTCTTC
cdr3_aa: CASSQTPSSYNEQFF
j_call: TRBJ2-1
v_call: TRBV7-9
clone_size: many
d_call: -

cdr3_nt: TGTGCCAGCAGCTCCGCGCAGGGAGGTGGGTCACCCCTCCACTTT
cdr3_aa: CASSSAQGGGSPLHF
j_call: TRBJ1-6
v_call: TRBV9
clone_size: many
d_call: -

cdr3_nt: TGCAGTGCTAGGGGACAGTTCCAAGAGACCCAGTACTTC
cdr3_aa: CSARGQFQETQYF
j_call: TRBJ2-5
v_call: TRBV20-1
clone_size: many
d_call: TRBD1

cdr3_nt: TGCAGTGCTAGAAAGGACAGGGGGGAGTACGAGCAGTACTTC
cdr3_aa: CSARKDRGEYEQYF
j_call: TRBJ2-7
v_call: TRBV20-1
clone_size: many
d_call: TRBD1

cdr3_nt: TGTGCCAGCAGCGTAGTATCAAGGGACAATGAGCAGTTCTTC
cdr3_aa: CASSVVSRDNEQFF
j_call: TRBJ2-1
v_call: TRBV9
clone_size: many
d_call: -

cdr3_nt: TGTGCCAGCAGTGTTGTAGGGGTTGAGACCCAGTACTTC
cdr3_aa: CASSVVGVETQYF
j_call: TRBJ2-5
v_call: TRBV25-1
clone_size: many
d_call: -

cdr3_nt: TGCGCCAGCAGCCAAGAGTGGGCGTCTAATAATTCACCCCTCCACTTT
cdr3_aa: CASSQEWASNNSPLHF
j_call: TRBJ1-6
v_call: TRBV4-1
clone_size: many
d_call: -

cdr3_nt: TGTGCCAGCAGCTCAGGGCCCGGGTTAGACGAGCAGTACTTC
cdr3_aa: CASSSGPGLDEQYF
j_call: TRBJ2-7
v_call: TRBV7-3
clone_size: many
d_call: -

cdr3_nt: TGTGCCAGCAGCGGTGGACAGGGGAACTATGGCTACACCTTC
cdr3_aa: CASSGGQGNYGYTF
j_call: TRBJ1-2
v_call: TRBV9
clone_size: many
d_call: TRBD1

cdr3_nt: TGTGCCAGCAGCCCCCAGGGAAGCAATCAGCCCCAGCATTTT
cdr3_aa: CASSPQGSNQPQHF
j_call: TRBJ1-5
v_call: TRBV7-9
clone_size: many
d_call: -

cdr3_nt: TGCAGTGCTAGAGAAGAGGGGCCCCAAAGGCCCCAGCATTTT
cdr3_aa: CSAREEGPQRPQHF
j_call: TRBJ1-5
v_call: TRBV20-1
clone_size: many
d_call: -

cdr3_nt: TGTGCCACCCGGGCCACTAGCGGGGGGTTCGAGCAGTACTTC
cdr3_aa: CATRATSGGFEQYF
j_call: TRBJ2-7
v_call: TRBV10-3
clone_size: many
d_call: TRBD2

cdr3_nt: TGTGCCAGCAGCCCACGGGGCTTTAGCGGGACTAGCACAGATACGCAGTATTTT
cdr3_aa: CASSPRGFSGTSTDTQYF
j_call: TRBJ2-3
v_call: TRBV7-3
clone_size: many
d_call: TRBD2

cdr3_nt: TGCGCCAGCAGCTTGGCTCCGGGCGGGGTCTATGGCTACACCTTC
cdr3_aa: CASSLAPGGVYGYTF
j_call: TRBJ1-2
v_call: TRBV5-1
clone_size: many
d_call: -

cdr3_nt: TGCAGTGCTAGAGAATCCGCGCGGACAGACGAGCAGTACTTC
cdr3_aa: CSARESARTDEQYF
j_call: TRBJ2-7
v_call: TRBV20-1
clone_size: many
d_call: -

cdr3_nt: TGCAGTGGACCTGCAGCGGGAGGGGGTAACAATGAGCAGTTCTTC
cdr3_aa: CSGPAAGGGNNEQFF
j_call: TRBJ2-1
v_call: TRBV20-1
clone_size: medium-sized
d_call: TRBD2

cdr3_nt: TGCGCCAGCAGCTTTCAAGGGGAGACGCAGTATTTT
cdr3_aa: CASSFQGETQYF
j_call: TRBJ2-3
v_call: TRBV5-1
clone_size: many
d_call: -

cdr3_nt: TGTGCCAGCATGACAGAACATACGAACACTGAAGCTTTCTTT
cdr3_aa: CASMTEHTNTEAFF
j_call: TRBJ1-1
v_call: TRBV6-6
clone_size: many
d_call: -

cdr3_nt: TGTGCCAGCAGTGGGCAGGGAGGCCAGCCCCAGCATTTT
cdr3_aa: CASSGQGGQPQHF
j_call: TRBJ1-5
v_call: TRBV9
clone_size: many
d_call: -

cdr3_nt: TGTGCCAGCACCCCCCTCAGGCAAGGGCAGTACTTC
cdr3_aa: CASTPLRQGQYF
j_call: TRBJ2-7
v_call: TRBV2
clone_size: many
d_call: -

cdr3_nt: TGCGCCAGCAGCCGGGACGCGCATACCTACGAGCAGTACTTC
cdr3_aa: CASSRDAHTYEQYF
j_call: TRBJ2-7
v_call: TRBV5-1
clone_size: many
d_call: -

cdr3_nt: TGTGCCAGCAGTTTCATAGTGATCAATCAGCCCCAGCATTTT
cdr3_aa: CASSFIVINQPQHF
j_call: TRBJ1-5
v_call: TRBV28
clone_size: many
d_call: -

cdr3_nt: TGTGCCAGCAGCTCGGCGGGACAGGGGGCTGGGAAACTGTTTTTT
cdr3_aa: CASSSAGQGAGKLFF
j_call: TRBJ1-4
v_call: TRBV7-9
clone_size: many
d_call: TRBD1

cdr3_nt: TGTGCCAGCAGCTTTGACAGGGTGAACACTGAAGCTTTCTTT
cdr3_aa: CASSFDRVNTEAFF
j_call: TRBJ1-1
v_call: TRBV11-2
clone_size: many
d_call: TRBD1

cdr3_nt: TGCGCCAGCAGCCATAGGACAGGGGAGAAAATTGAGAACATTCAGTACTTC
cdr3_aa: CASSHRTGEKIENIQYF
j_call: TRBJ2-4
v_call: TRBV4-1
clone_size: many
d_call: TRBD1

cdr3_nt: TGCAGCGCGTACCGGGGCGATACTGAAGCTTTCTTT
cdr3_aa: CSAYRGDTEAFF
j_call: TRBJ1-1
v_call: TRBV20-1
clone_size: many
d_call: -

cdr3_nt: TGTGCCAGCAGCTTCTCCAGGGGAGAAGAAAAACTGTTTTTT
cdr3_aa: CASSFSRGEEKLFF
j_call: TRBJ1-4
v_call: TRBV7-9
clone_size: many
d_call: -

cdr3_nt: TGTGCCAGCAGTTTACAGGAAGTAGGAATATCGGCTTACAAAAACATTCAGTACTTC
cdr3_aa: CASSLQEVGISAYKNIQYF
j_call: TRBJ2-4
v_call: TRBV5-6
clone_size: many
d_call: -